These T cell receptor beta chains were read from a single sample in a study of blood T cell repertoires in COVID-19. Only in-frame clones appear in the TCRdb table, and some are missing; sequencing was by immunoSEQ multiplex PCR. Of about 190,000 clones listed, more than 75% are singletons. Sample: peripheral blood. The origin of the receptors is a human donor in a cohort sampled during active COVID-19. The CDR3 runs from the conserved cysteine through the conserved F or W. A D gene is named only where the DNA matches it firmly. Clone sizes are given selectively: once, few, many, or a class where the clone is expanded.

V gene	CDR3 length	J gene	clone size	D gene	CDR3 protein	CDR3 DNA
TRBV28	13	TRBJ2-3	-	-	CASGTGTPDTQYF	TGTGCCAGCGGTACCGGGACTCCAGATACGCAGTATTTT
TRBV6-1	17	TRBJ1-5	-	-	CASSEVLGGIRNQPQHF	TGTGCCAGCAGTGAAGTTCTCGGGGGGATAAGAAATCAGCCCCAGCATTTT
TRBV6-1	15	TRBJ2-3	-	-	CASSEGQGWPDTQYF	TGTGCCAGCAGTGAAGGTCAGGGTTGGCCAGATACGCAGTATTTT
TRBV6-5	15	TRBJ1-6	-	TRBD1	CASSTRGQGNSPLHF	TGTGCCAGCAGTACTAGGGGACAGGGAAATTCACCCCTCCACTTT
TRBV29-1	14	TRBJ1-4	-	TRBD1	CSAGQGVLNEKLFF	TGCAGCGCCGGACAGGGAGTACTTAATGAAAAACTGTTTTTT
TRBV27	16	TRBJ2-7	-	TRBD1	CASSLSGQGILRPQYF	TGTGCCAGCAGTTTATCGGGACAGGGAATTTTGCGGCCGCAGTACTTC
TRBV9	13	TRBJ2-7	-	TRBD1	CASSRDSLAEQYF	TGTGCCAGCAGCCGGGACAGCCTCGCCGAGCAGTACTTC
TRBV6-2/TRBV6-3	16	TRBJ1-2	-	-	CASSSLGQKKFYGYTF	TGTGCCAGCAGTTCCCTTGGACAAAAAAAATTCTATGGCTACACCTTC
TRBV7-2	14	TRBJ2-5	-	TRBD1	CASREGQGFETQYF	TGTGCCAGCAGAGAGGGACAGGGGTTTGAGACCCAGTACTTC
TRBV5-4	15	TRBJ2-1	-	-	CASSPPLSGYNEQFF	TGTGCCAGCAGCCCCCCTCTATCCGGGTACAATGAGCAGTTCTTC
TRBV10-2	13	TRBJ2-1	-	-	CATGGVSYNEQFF	TGCGCCACCGGAGGCGTCTCCTACAATGAGCAGTTCTTC
TRBV6-1	14	TRBJ2-7	once	-	CASSEGGSSYEQYF	TGTGCCAGCAGTGAAGGCGGGTCCTCCTACGAGCAGTACTTC
TRBV19	14	TRBJ1-5	-	-	CASTQRGGPWPQHF	TGTGCCAGTACCCAAAGGGGGGGCCCATGGCCCCAGCATTTT
TRBV9	16	TRBJ2-3	-	-	CASSVGGRSNTDTQYF	TGTGCCAGCAGCGTAGGAGGGCGGTCCAACACAGATACGCAGTATTTT
TRBV27	16	TRBJ2-7	-	-	CASSGGSGLPLYEQYF	TGTGCCAGCAGCGGGGGTTCTGGCCTTCCTCTCTACGAGCAGTACTTC
TRBV4-3	16	TRBJ2-3	-	TRBD1	CASSQTGALTGDTQYF	TGCGCCAGCAGCCAAACAGGGGCCCTTACAGGAGATACGCAGTATTTT
TRBV7-2	13	TRBJ2-1	-	-	CASSLARYNEQFF	TGTGCCAGCAGCTTAGCGCGATACAATGAGCAGTTCTTC
TRBV6-4	15	TRBJ2-6	-	-	CASSDSKSGANVLTF	TGTGCCAGCAGTGACTCTAAATCTGGGGCCAACGTCCTGACTTTC
TRBV3-1/TRBV3-2	15	TRBJ2-2	-	-	CASRLAGVNTGELFF	TGTGCCAGTAGATTGGCGGGTGTGAACACCGGGGAGCTGTTTTTT
TRBV10-3	12	TRBJ2-7	-	TRBD2	CGSGGGLYEQYF	TGTGGCAGCGGCGGGGGGCTCTACGAGCAGTACTTC
TRBV24-1	15	TRBJ2-3	-	TRBD2	CATSLASGTADTQYF	TGTGCCACCTCGCTGGCTAGCGGGACGGCAGATACGCAGTATTTT
TRBV27	15	TRBJ2-5	-	TRBD2	CASSLWGGLEETQYF	TGTGCCAGCAGTTTATGGGGGGGACTAGAGGAGACCCAGTACTTC
TRBV28	11	TRBJ2-1	-	-	CASTLRDEQFF	TGTGCCAGCACCCTGAGGGATGAGCAGTTCTTC
TRBV6-7	16	TRBJ1-1	-	-	CASSYSIVGPNTEAFF	TGTGCCAGCAGTTACTCGATAGTGGGCCCGAACACTGAAGCTTTCTTT
TRBV9	14	TRBJ1-1	-	TRBD1	CASSPHRQGNGAFF	TGTGCCAGCAGCCCTCACCGACAGGGGAACGGAGCTTTCTTT
TRBV14	14	TRBJ2-7	-	TRBD1	CASSWAGQGHEQYF	TGTGCCAGCAGCTGGGCGGGACAGGGCCACGAGCAGTACTTC
TRBV11-2	12	TRBJ2-2	-	-	CASSFSTGELFF	TGTGCCAGCAGCTTCAGCACCGGGGAGCTGTTTTTT
TRBV30	14	TRBJ2-3	-	TRBD1	CAWRGQGDTDTQYF	TGTGCCTGGAGGGGACAGGGCGACACAGATACGCAGTATTTT
TRBV11-2	14	TRBJ2-7	-	TRBD2	CASSPRTSLDEQYF	TGTGCCAGCAGCCCCCGGACTAGCTTGGACGAGCAGTACTTC
TRBV7-2	18	TRBJ1-6	-	-	CASSAPEGGVLGNSPLHF	TGTGCCAGCAGCGCCCCCGAGGGAGGGGTTTTGGGAAATTCACCCCTCCACTTT
TRBV5-1	15	TRBJ2-3	-	-	CASSLAWGGGDTQYF	TGCGCCAGCAGCTTGGCCTGGGGGGGCGGAGATACGCAGTATTTT
TRBV5-4	18	TRBJ1-2	-	-	CASSLGRGSPLVNYGYTF	TGTGCCAGCAGCTTGGGGCGGGGTTCCCCCCTAGTTAACTATGGCTACACCTTC
TRBV7-2	16	TRBJ2-1	-	TRBD2	CASRLKTSGSYNEQFF	TGTGCCAGCAGACTTAAAACTAGCGGGTCCTACAATGAGCAGTTCTTC
TRBV30	13	TRBJ2-7	-	-	CAWSVGLNYEQYF	TGTGCCTGGAGTGTAGGACTAAACTACGAGCAGTACTTC
TRBV9	13	TRBJ1-3	-	-	CASSASSGNTIYF	TGTGCCAGCAGCGCCAGCTCTGGAAACACCATATATTTT
TRBV6-5	14	TRBJ2-3	-	TRBD2	CASSLTSGTDTQYF	TGTGCCAGCAGTCTGACTAGCGGGACAGATACGCAGTATTTT
TRBV5-1	16	TRBJ2-2	once	-	CASSPARDRNTGELFF	TGCGCCAGCAGCCCGGCGCGGGACAGGAACACCGGGGAGCTGTTTTTT
TRBV28	13	TRBJ1-2	-	-	CASSFGQNYGYTF	TGTGCCAGCAGTTTCGGACAGAACTATGGCTACACCTTC
TRBV28	19	TRBJ2-7	-	TRBD2	CASSLPRTSGLWAHYEQYF	TGTGCCAGCAGCCTTCCCCGGACTAGCGGCTTGTGGGCCCACTACGAGCAGTACTTC
TRBV7-2	12	TRBJ2-2	-	TRBD1	CASSLETGKLFF	TGTGCCAGCAGCTTAGAGACAGGGAAGCTGTTTTTT
TRBV5-6	15	TRBJ2-3	-	TRBD2	CASSFQGLNTDTQYF	TGTGCCAGCAGCTTCCAGGGACTAAACACAGATACGCAGTATTTT
TRBV25-1	13	TRBJ2-1	-	-	CASTPPGIAEQFF	TGTGCCAGCACCCCCCCCGGGATAGCCGAGCAGTTCTTC
TRBV19	13	TRBJ1-2	-	-	CASTLLGTDGYTF	TGTGCCAGTACCCTCCTCGGGACTGATGGCTACACCTTC
TRBV5-6	13	TRBJ2-7	-	TRBD2	CASSTASGYEQYF	TGTGCCAGCAGCACGGCTAGCGGGTACGAGCAGTACTTC
TRBV21-1	15	TRBJ1-5	few	-	CASSRRLTGNQPQHF	TGTGCCAGCAGCAGAAGATTGACAGGCAATCAGCCCCAGCATTTT
TRBV5-4	15	TRBJ2-6	-	-	CASSLVGAFHNVLTF	TGTGCCAGCAGCCTGGTGGGGGCATTTCACAACGTCCTGACTTTC
TRBV28	12	TRBJ1-2	few	-	CASGGANYGYTF	TGTGCGAGCGGAGGAGCTAACTATGGCTACACCTTC